This T cell receptor beta chain originates from a study of Ad26.COV2.S vaccination and SARS-CoV-2 variants. Study-wide background: Donor had been placed in the Ad26.COV2.S arm of the COV1001 trial.

Documented treatment: over 15 received Ad26.COV2.S at low or high dose, single or two shots; a few received placebo; per-sample allocation not given. Collection of samples fell on day 63 after the first vaccine or placebo injection. An Ad26 vector carrying the Wuhan-strain SARS-CoV-2 spike served as the vaccine. Some clones are missing from TCRdb's copy, which holds only in-frame ones; the method was immunoSEQ multiplex PCR. The table records 350,000 to 450,000 clones, 89% of them present only once. Sequences were derived from peripheral blood, sampled in a trial of Ad26.COV2.S vaccine versus placebo. The receptor was derived from a person aged 18 to 65 who received the Ad26.COV2.S COVID-19 vaccine or a placebo.

CDR3 in DNA: TGCGCCAGCAGCGCTAAGACAGGTTCAGGCTCCTACGAGCAGTACTTC. Translated: CASSAKTGSGSYEQYF. The chain recombines TRBV5-1 with TRBJ2-7; D perhaps matches TRBD1 (6 bases). Per germline, CDR1 SGHRS and CDR2 YFSETQ. The CDR3 sequence is 16 residues long. The V end was cut by 4 bases, the J end by 0 bases, with 17 bases between.